The following is a TCR beta chain sequence with its context. This CDR3 region has 11 residues. Germline V lookup: CDR1 MDHEN, CDR2 SYDVKM. Trimming took 5 bases from V and 12 from J; bases not matched to a gene: 3. TCRdb reprocessed the 5' RACE reads via MiXCR and lists one record per CDR3 protein. The sample lists fewer than 55,000 distinct CDR3 sequences; roughly 9.6% were seen once. These data come from a study of early T cells in non-severe SARS-CoV-2 infection. This chain joins TRBV28 and TRBJ2-1, with 8 bases lining up with TRBD2. Sequencing was carried out using whole blood. This clonotype was sampled from an adult who was a healthcare worker with PCR-confirmed SARS-CoV-2 infection or an uninfected control (not recorded which). As DNA, the CDR3 is TGTGCCAGCAGTAAGCGGGAGACGCAGTTCTTC. As protein: CASSKRETQFF.